This T cell receptor (beta chain) was sequenced in a study of T cells in localized non-small cell lung cancer. The study's findings and limits: Heterogeneity within the tumor remains possible, as just one region underwent sequencing. In the blood, greater T cell density corresponded to longer overall survival. Paired adjacent lung recovered a median approximately 57 of the top 100 tumor clones. Tumor trailed uninvolved adjacent lung in T cell clonality, which peaked there.

On this clone itself: Its target is unknown.

Produced via immunoSEQ multiplex PCR; TCRdb's table is partial and in-frame only. The table includes some 30,000 clones, roughly nine tenths detected once. CDR1 is GTSNPN, CDR2 SVGIG, per germline (reference sequence). This CDR3 is 14 amino acids long. The V gene end was trimmed by 8 bases and the J gene end by 2 bases; junction bases not matched to a gene: 11. Sample: PBMCs, taken before any cancer treatment. The receptor was isolated from a man aged 35 to 70 with stage II lung adenocarcinoma. The chain joins TRBV30 to TRBJ2-7; 8 bases are shared with TRBD2. This CDR3 reads CALRWGAGAYEQYF. The CDR3 DNA reads as TGTGCCCTACGTTGGGGAGCGGGGGCCTACGAGCAGTACTTC.